Here is one T cell receptor (beta chain) with its context. Antigen specificity is unknown. The data derive from a study of tumor and adjacent non-tumor tissue in lung cancer. Background on the study: Aged about 31 to 80 years, patients included roughly 10 men and 4 or 5 women with stage I to III disease. Whole-study findings and limits: Significantly higher TCR diversity was found in tumor than normal lung.

The template was RNA from unsorted bulk tissue. A modified ARM-PCR protocol with three rounds of nested PCR amplified TCRbeta. Using its own MiXCR run on the multiplex PCR reads, TCRdb lists one record per CDR3 protein. The top ten hold roughly 18% of the sample, which has under 150,000 distinct CDR3 sequences, approximately 72% seen once. V gave up 1 base and J gave up 0 bases, with 12 bases separating them. Per the germline V gene, CDR1 is DFQATT and CDR2 is SNEGSKA (reference sequence). The CDR3 extends over 16 amino acids. The sample was lung tumor tissue. V gene TRBV20-1 combines with J gene TRBJ1-4; D call uncertain. The TCR comes from a man aged 60 to 69 with small cell lung cancer. The CDR3 DNA follows: TGCAGTGCTAGAGCTGCGACGGCGGCAACTAATGAAAAACTGTTTTTT. Protein: CSARAATAATNEKLFF.